What follows are 29 T cell receptor beta chains derived from one specimen sequenced in a study of human T cells and chemical hapten exposure. Time point specified: patch test 1, 2 weeks after DPC sensitization. This sample's treatment: therapeutic diphenylcyclopropenone sensitization with weekly scalp DPC. The total RNA was obtained from whole blood that was not fractionated. Using its own MiXCR run on the RACE reads, TCRdb lists one record per CDR3 protein. Of 50,000 or so distinct CDR3 sequences in the sample, 8% to 13% were seen once. The starting material was whole blood, obtained in connection with sensitization to the hapten diphenylcyclopropenone (DPC). These receptors were obtained from a woman aged 40 to 55 with alopecia areata. Some clones in this sample may be carry-over from other donors' samples.

Ten or more counts support this clonotype. The J gene is TRBJ2-1, the V gene TRBV20-1, with D perhaps TRBD2 (5 bases). V was pared by 3 bases and J by 0 bases, with 9 bases between. There are 14 residues in the CDR3. Looked up from germline, CDR1 is DFQATT and CDR2 is SNEGSKA (reference sequence). The CDR3: CSASMGSSYNEQFF. In nucleotides, the CDR3 is TGCAGTGCTAGTATGGGGAGCTCCTACAATGAGCAGTTCTTC.

This clonotype was observed a few times. This rearrangement joins TRBV4-2 to TRBJ2-1; the match to TRBD2 covers 10 bases. CDR1 and CDR2 from the germline V gene are LGHNA and YNFKEQ. V lost 0 bases and J lost 6; bases outside the gene matches: 2. The CDR3 consists of 15 residues. The DNA for the CDR3 is TGTGCCAGCAGCCAAGAGACTAGCGGGCCCAATGAGCAGTTCTTC. Residues: CASSQETSGPNEQFF.

This clonotype was seen repeatedly, ten times or more. The chain has TRBV12-3 or TRBV12-4 and TRBJ1-2; unclear D gene. The CDR3 contains 14 residues. Trimming removed 6 bases at V and 2 bases at J, with 13 bases between. The CDR3 DNA sequence: TGTGCCAGCAGCCCACCCAACAAAAACTATGGCTACACCTTC. Protein: CASSPPNKNYGYTF.

This clonotype came up many times. The chain combines TRBV7-6 with TRBJ1-1; 7 positions match TRBD1. Germline V gene lookup returns CDR1 SGHVS and CDR2 FNYEAQ. J was trimmed by 0 bases and V by 10 bases; bases with no gene match: 5. The CDR3 loop spans 13 amino acids. CDR3 nucleotide sequence: TGTGCCACCCAACAGGGGATGAACACTGAAGCTTTCTTT. This encodes CATQQGMNTEAFF.

This clonotype was detected ten times or more. The V gene is TRBV29-1, the J gene TRBJ2-1; D unclear. V was cut by 0 bases and J by 6 bases, with 9 bases left in between. In germline, CDR1 is SQVTM, CDR2 ANQGSEA. There are 13 residues in the CDR3. CDR3: CSVEDPTVNEQFF. In DNA, the CDR3 is TGCAGCGTTGAAGATCCCACGGTCAATGAGCAGTTCTTC.

The chain carries TRBV3-1 and TRBJ2-7; the D is unclear. Germline V lookup: CDR1 LGHDT, CDR2 YNNKEL (reference sequence). The germline V and J ends were trimmed by 0 bases and 3 bases, with 6 bases remaining between them. The CDR3 is 13 amino acids. The CDR3 sequence: CASSQDPHYEQYF. The CDR3 DNA follows: TGTGCCAGCAGCCAAGATCCCCACTACGAGCAGTACTTC.

This clonotype was observed at least ten times. The chain joins TRBV3-1 to TRBJ2-4; perhaps TRBD1 as D (5 bases). The CDR3 is 15 residues long. V dropped 0 bases and J dropped 7 bases, with 13 bases sitting between them. Germline-derived CDR1 and CDR2 are LGHDT and YNNKEL (reference sequence). The CDR3 here is CASSQDLGQWNIQYF. CDR3 in DNA: TGTGCCAGCAGCCAAGATCTCGGACAATGGAACATTCAGTACTTC.

The J gene is TRBJ1-5, the V gene TRBV7-2; 7 bases are a match to TRBD1. CDR3 length: 12 residues. The germline gives CDR1 SGHTA, CDR2 FQGNSA. After removal of 5 bases from V and 7 bases from J, the junction contained 2 bases not matched to a gene. The CDR3 nucleotides are TGTGCCAGCAGCCCGGACAGGCAGCCCCAGCATTTT. Protein: CASSPDRQPQHF. The whole variable domain, filled in from reference TRBV7-2 and TRBJ1-5, reads GAGVSQSPSNKVTEKGKDVELRCDPISGHTALYWYRQSLGQGLEFLIYFQGNSAPDKSGLPSDRFSAERTGGSVSTLTIQRTQQEDSAVYLCASSPDRQPQHFGDGTRLSIL.

The rearrangement joins TRBV29-1 to TRBJ2-7; weak D call: TRBD1 (6 bases). V gave up 2 bases and J gave up 5 bases, with 10 bases separating them. CDR3 size: 12 residues. Germline-derived CDR1 and CDR2 are SQVTM and ANQGSEA. CDR3 in DNA: TGCAGCGTTGAACAGGCAGGGGACGAGCAGTACTTC. Translating it yields CSVEQAGDEQYF.

The chain has TRBV3-1 and TRBJ2-2; TRBD2 matches 7 bases. V lost 4 bases and J lost 6; bases outside the gene matches: 8. CDR1 is LGHDT and CDR2 is YNNKEL in the germline V gene (reference sequence). The CDR3 sequence is 15 residues long. The chain's CDR3 is CASSRRDYPPGELFF. DNA of the CDR3: TGTGCCAGCAGCCGCCGGGACTACCCCCCCGGGGAGCTGTTTTTT.

In its sample, this clonotype was seen a few times. The chain carries TRBV20-1 and TRBJ2-7; possibly TRBD1 for D (6 bases). Germline-derived CDR1 and CDR2 are DFQATT and SNEGSKA (reference sequence). This CDR3 region has 14 residues. The V end lost 3 bases, the J end lost 2 bases, and 14 bases lay between the germline ends. DNA for the CDR3: TGCAGTGCTAGGCGACCGGGACACCCCTACGAGCAGTACTTC. It yields the protein CSARRPGHPYEQYF.

Within the sample, this clonotype is medium-sized (0.01 to 0.1%). The rearrangement joins TRBV18 to TRBJ1-5, with TRBD1 identical over 7 bases. V lost 6 bases and J lost 2; bases outside the gene matches: 4. The length of the CDR3 is 14 residues. Germline CDR1 KGHSH, CDR2 LQKENI. The DNA for the CDR3 is TGTGCCAGCTCGCCTACAGGGGGCAATCAGCCCCAGCATTTT. Amino acid sequence: CASSPTGGNQPQHF.

V gene TRBV7-3 combines with J gene TRBJ2-1; tentatively, D is TRBD1 or TRBD2 (5 bases each). Germline V gene data show CDR1 as SGHTA and CDR2 as FQGTGA. The CDR3 runs 14 residues. Trimming took off 5 bases at V and 9 bases at J, with 17 bases between the two ends. CDR3 region: CASSLHRDDLEQFF. The DNA of the CDR3 is TGTGCCAGCAGCCTTCACCGGGACGACCTTGAGCAGTTCTTC.

This clonotype was seen a handful of times. V is TRBV18 and J is TRBJ2-3; D gene ambiguous. The CDR3 runs to 14 residues. Trimming took off 5 bases at V and 0 bases at J, with 9 bases between the two ends. Per the germline V gene, CDR1 is KGHSH and CDR2 is LQKENI. Here the CDR3 DNA reads TGTGCCAGCTCAACAACCTCTAGCACAGATACGCAGTATTTT. Amino acids: CASSTTSSTDTQYF.

The sample holds a few counts of this clonotype. CDR3 nucleotide sequence: TGTGCCAGCACCCGGGACAGGGGACTGAGCGAGCAGTACTTC. Protein: CASTRDRGLSEQYF. The chain combines TRBV11-2 with TRBJ2-7; 10 bases agree with TRBD1. After removal of 7 bases from V and 6 bases from J, the junction contained 9 bases not matched to a gene. The CDR3 consists of 14 residues. The germline gives CDR1 SGHAT, CDR2 FQNNGV. Full variable domain (outside the CDR3, taken from reference TRBV11-2 and TRBJ2-7): EAGVAQSPRYKIIEKRQSVAFWCNPISGHATLYWYQQILGQGPKLLIQFQNNGVVDDSQLPKDRFSAERLKGVDSTLKIQPAKLEDSAVYLCASTRDRGLSEQYFGPGTRLTVT.

There are a few counts of this clonotype. V and J are TRBV14 and TRBJ1-3; a possible D gene is TRBD1 (5 bases). Germline values: CDR1 SGHDN, CDR2 FVKESK. The ends were cut back, 6 bases at V and 1 base at J, with 10 bases in the middle. The length of the CDR3 is 14 residues. The CDR3 region has the DNA TGTGCCAGCAGATTCGGGGGTTCTGGAAACACCATATATTTT. Encoded protein: CASRFGGSGNTIYF.

The chain combines TRBV18 with TRBJ1-1; 8 bases fit TRBD1. The ends lost 3 bases at V and 10 bases at J; junction bases unmatched: 10. Per the germline V gene, CDR1 is KGHSH and CDR2 is LQKENI. The CDR3 spans 14 residues. The CDR3 bases are TGTGCCAGCTCACCCATTAAAGGTCAGGGGGCAGCTTTCTTT. The encoded protein is CASSPIKGQGAAFF.

This clonotype was seen many times. This chain joins TRBV7-2 and TRBJ2-5; D is undetermined. Germline V gene lookup returns CDR1 SGHTA and CDR2 FQGNSA. The CDR3 is made up of 14 amino acids. The ends were cut back, 1 base at V and 0 bases at J, with 6 bases in the middle. In DNA form, the CDR3 reads TGTGCCAGCAGCTTAGACAGATACCAAGAGACCCAGTACTTC. Translation: CASSLDRYQETQYF.

The chain is built from TRBV3-1 and TRBJ1-5, with unresolved D. The CDR3 has 13 amino acids. The V end was cut by 0 bases, the J end by 6 bases, with 6 bases between. The germline V gene encodes CDR1 LGHDT and CDR2 YNNKEL (reference sequence). CDR3 loop: CASSQDRVQPQHF. CDR3 DNA sequence: TGTGCCAGCAGCCAAGATAGGGTTCAGCCCCAGCATTTT.

The chain recombines TRBV10-2 with TRBJ2-5; 7 bases are shared with TRBD2. The CDR3 is made up of 15 amino acids. V was clipped by 6 bases and J by 5 bases; unmatched bases: 12. In germline, CDR1 is WSHSY, CDR2 SAAADI. DNA for the CDR3: TGCGCCAGCAGATTACAGACTAGCTTGGTTGAGACCCAGTACTTC. It is translated as CASRLQTSLVETQYF.

Many counts were recorded for this clonotype. The chain combines TRBV24-1 with TRBJ2-2; D is possibly TRBD1 (5 bases). Germline CDR1 is KGHDR and CDR2 is SFDVKD. The germline V and J ends were trimmed by 4 bases and 9 bases, with 23 bases remaining between them. The CDR3 totals 17 residues. CDR3 in amino acids: CATSDHLIGVSPRELFF. Here the CDR3 DNA reads TGTGCCACCAGTGACCACCTGATAGGGGTCAGTCCCCGGGAGCTGTTTTTT.

The sample holds many counts of this clonotype. The rearrangement links TRBV18 to TRBJ1-1, with D unclear. The CDR3 has 12 amino acids. Per the germline V gene, CDR1 is KGHSH and CDR2 is LQKENI. Between the trimmed V and J ends, which lost 5 bases and 7 bases, there was a span of 11 bases. As DNA, the CDR3 is TGTGCCAGCTCATTGCGGCGGATTGAAGCTTTCTTT. Translating it yields CASSLRRIEAFF.

At least ten counts were recorded for this clonotype. CDR3 bases: TGTGCCATCAGTGGATGGGGAAACACTGAAGCTTTCTTT. It codes for CAISGWGNTEAFF. The V call is TRBV10-3, the J call TRBJ1-1; D is unresolved. The germline V and J ends were trimmed by 4 bases and 2 bases, with 8 bases remaining between them. Per germline, CDR1 ENHRY and CDR2 SYGVKD. The CDR3 has 13 residues.

The V gene is TRBV7-8, the J gene TRBJ1-2; no definite D call. The CDR3 is 15 residues long. Trimming removed 3 bases at V and 4 bases at J, with 15 bases between. Germline CDR1 SGHVS, CDR2 FQNEAQ. The CDR3 bases are TGTGCCAGCAGCTTTCAGAGATTACAGACCTATGGCTACACCTTC. Amino acids: CASSFQRLQTYGYTF.

There are a few counts of this clonotype. This chain uses TRBV9 with TRBJ2-2; weak D call: TRBD1 (5 bases). With 0 bases removed from V and 0 bases from J, the gap between germline ends came to 9 bases. Germline values: CDR1 SGDLS, CDR2 YYNGEE. This CDR3 has 16 residues. CDR3 nucleotide sequence: TGTGCCAGCAGCGTAGATGGGGCTACGAACACCGGGGAGCTGTTTTTT. This encodes CASSVDGATNTGELFF. The complete variable domain, with remaining parts taken from reference TRBV9 and TRBJ2-2, reads DSGVTQTPKHLITATGQRVTLRCSPRSGDLSVYWYQQSLDQGLQFLIQYYNGEERAKGNILERFSAQQFPDLHSELNLSSLELGDSALYFCASSVDGATNTGELFFGEGSRLTVL.

This clonotype was seen a handful of times. V usage is TRBV7-9 and J usage is TRBJ2-3; no definite D call. The CDR3 loop spans 13 amino acids. The V and J ends lost 4 bases and 1 base respectively, with 6 bases between them. Per the germline V gene, CDR1 is SEHNR and CDR2 is FQNEAQ (reference sequence). DNA for the CDR3: TGTGCCAGCAGCTATCTAGGCACAGATACGCAGTATTTT. Protein product: CASSYLGTDTQYF.

CDR3 in amino acids: CASSLSSGWGAFF. CDR3 in DNA: TGTGCCAGCAGCTTGAGCTCAGGATGGGGAGCTTTCTTT. The chain has TRBV7-9 and TRBJ1-1; D remains ambiguous. The ends were cut back, 3 bases at V and 10 bases at J, with 15 bases in the middle. The CDR3 contains 13 residues. The germline CDR1 and CDR2 sequences are SEHNR and FQNEAQ (reference sequence).

This rearrangement joins TRBV29-1 to TRBJ2-7; D might be TRBD1 (6 bases). The V and J ends lost 7 bases and 4 bases respectively, with 11 bases between them. The CDR3 totals 11 residues. Germline V gene sequence: CDR1 SQVTM, CDR2 ANQGSEA. CDR3 nucleotide sequence: TGCAGCGGTCTTCAGGGGTACGAGCAGTACTTC. This codes for CSGLQGYEQYF.

This clonotype was detected many times. V usage is TRBV29-1 and J usage is TRBJ1-2; TRBD1 might be the D (5 bases). Trimming pared 3 bases from V and 8 bases from J, leaving 13 bases between. This CDR3 contains 12 residues. Germline loops: CDR1 SQVTM, CDR2 ANQGSEA. This CDR3 is CSVDTRVGGYTF. CDR3 nucleotide sequence: TGCAGCGTTGATACCAGGGTGGGCGGCTACACCTTC.